A selection of T cell receptor beta chains follows, all from one sample in a study of shared clonotypes between healthy human individuals. Measured with immunoSEQ multiplex PCR; TCRdb has only the in-frame clones, and not every one. Of 600,000 or so clones listed, more than 95% are singletons. The source material was naive CD8+ T cells sorted from blood. These receptors were obtained from a man aged 25-45 years in good health. Both conserved end residues are part of each CDR3. A D gene is named only where the DNA matches it firmly. Only some rows state a clone size, as once, few, many or a class for expanded clones.

clone_size,v_call,d_call,j_call,cdr3_length,cdr3_aa,cdr3_nt
NA,TRBV9,NA,TRBJ2-1,15,CASSVEFRGYNEQFF,TGTGCCAGCAGCGTAGAATTCAGGGGCTACAATGAGCAGTTCTTC
NA,TRBV10-3,TRBD1,TRBJ1-1,11,CAIRTGIEAFF,TGTGCCATCAGGACAGGGATTGAAGCTTTCTTT
NA,TRBV5-6,NA,TRBJ2-5,15,CASSPLGLREGTQYF,TGTGCCAGCAGCCCCCTAGGACTACGGGAAGGGACCCAGTACTTC
NA,TRBV14,TRBD1,TRBJ1-4,15,CASSQGGTGYEKLFF,TGTGCCAGCAGCCAAGGCGGGACAGGGTATGAAAAACTGTTTTTT
NA,TRBV9,TRBD2,TRBJ2-7,14,CASSPGLSTYEQYF,TGTGCCAGCAGTCCGGGACTATCGACCTACGAGCAGTACTTC
NA,TRBV29-1,TRBD2,TRBJ2-1,14,CSAEGLAGVTEQFF,TGCAGCGCGGAGGGACTAGCGGGAGTTACTGAGCAGTTCTTC
NA,TRBV7-8,NA,TRBJ1-1,15,CATTPRETLNTEAFF,TGTGCCACGACCCCAAGGGAGACTCTGAACACTGAAGCTTTCTTT
NA,TRBV7-9,TRBD2,TRBJ2-3,17,CASSVRDFSGGVDTQYF,TGTGCCAGCAGCGTCCGGGACTTTAGCGGGGGGGTAGATACGCAGTATTTT
NA,TRBV29-1,NA,TRBJ1-1,12,CSVGRVNTEAFF,TGCAGCGTTGGACGGGTGAACACTGAAGCTTTCTTT
NA,TRBV5-4,TRBD2,TRBJ2-3,15,CASSTGTSVTDTQYF,TGTGCCAGCAGCACCGGGACTAGCGTCACAGATACGCAGTATTTT
once,TRBV27,NA,TRBJ1-1,17,CASRPQYRGIMNTEAFF,TGTGCCAGCAGACCGCAGTACCGGGGAATCATGAACACTGAAGCTTTCTTT
NA,TRBV4-1,NA,TRBJ2-3,15,CASSYFAEPTDTQYF,TGCGCCAGCAGCTACTTTGCAGAACCCACAGATACGCAGTATTTT
NA,TRBV2,TRBD1,TRBJ1-3,15,CASKPDRGSGNTIYF,TGTGCCAGCAAGCCGGACAGGGGCTCTGGAAACACCATATATTTT
NA,TRBV9,NA,TRBJ2-3,14,CASSRDHITDTQYF,TGTGCCAGCAGCCGAGACCACATCACAGATACGCAGTATTTT